This passage covers 21 T cell receptor beta chains from one sample sequenced in a study of identifying expanded T cells in peripheral blood (dated by TCRdb to the late 2010s). Libraries were constructed by the immunoSEQ multiplex PCR assay. TCRdb holds this immuneACCESS table with in-frame rearrangements only. Some clones are missing; in checked studies, unresolved V genes explain under half, and the rest has no known cause. The sample profile shows 95,000 to 100,000 clones; around nine tenths of them were found once. Of the sample, 17% is held by the ten largest clones. The sequencing sample was made of blood. These receptors all stem from a person aged 18 to 75 in good health.

The gene calls are TRBV6-5 and TRBJ1-2, with D possibly matching TRBD1 (5 bases). The CDR3 is 14 residues long. Germline V gene lookup returns CDR1 MNHEY and CDR2 SVGAGI. V was pared by 6 bases and J by 5 bases, with 16 bases between. CDR3 DNA sequence: TGTGCCAGCAGCCCCCTGGCAGGGAGGTATGGCTACACCTTC. It translates to CASSPLAGRYGYTF.

The chain joins TRBV7-2 to TRBJ2-5; 7 bases fit TRBD1. The CDR3 is 17 residues long. V dropped 6 bases and J dropped 2; count of bases not matched to a gene: 15. Germline values: CDR1 SGHTA, CDR2 FQGNSA. The CDR3 DNA follows: TGTGCCAGCAGGAAGTTACAGGGGATAAGATGGCAAGAGACCCAGTACTTC. Translation: CASRKLQGIRWQETQYF.

The chain recombines TRBV2 with TRBJ1-1; 9 positions agree with TRBD1. CDR3 length: 15 residues. Germline V gene sequence: CDR1 SNHLY, CDR2 FYNNEI. The J segment lost 5 bases and the V segment lost 8 bases, leaving 12 bases of the junction unmatched. The CDR3 DNA sequence: TGTGCCAGCGGCGGGACAGGGTGGTTGGGAACTGAAGCTTTCTTT. The encoded protein is CASGGTGWLGTEAFF. The whole variable domain, remainder taken from reference TRBV2 and TRBJ1-1, is EPEVTQTPSHQVTQMGQEVILRCVPISNHLYFYWYRQILGQKVEFLVSFYNNEISEKSEIFDDQFSVERPDGSNFTLKIRSTKLEDSAMYFCASGGTGWLGTEAFFGQGTRLTVV.

The chain is built from TRBV6-1 and TRBJ2-7; no reliable D call. Germline V gene sequence: CDR1 MNHNS, CDR2 SASEGT. Trimming took off 4 bases at V and 2 bases at J, with 6 bases between the two ends. CDR3 length equals 12 residues. The CDR3 nucleotides are TGTGCCAGCAGTGTCAGTACCTACGAGCAGTACTTC. Amino acid sequence: CASSVSTYEQYF.

This clone has just a few counts. The rearrangement uses TRBV15 and TRBJ2-3; either TRBD1 or TRBD2 may supply D (7 bases each). Between the trimmed V and J ends, which lost 1 base and 4 bases, there was a span of 15 bases. The CDR3 spans 16 residues. Germline lookup yields CDR1 LNHNV and CDR2 YYDKDF (reference sequence). The DNA of the CDR3 is TGTGCCACCAGCAGAGCCAGGGCAGGGGGGGCAGATACGCAGTATTTT. Translation gives CATSRARAGGADTQYF.

This chain joins TRBV11-2 and TRBJ1-4, with a possible D match to TRBD1 (5 bases). Germline CDR1 is SGHAT and CDR2 is FQNNGV. The V and J ends lost 1 base and 5 bases respectively, with 23 bases between them. This CDR3 is 19 amino acids long. In nucleotides, the CDR3 is TGTGCCAGCAGCTTAGGCCGCCCCCGACAGAGGGTACGAAATGAAAAACTGTTTTTT. It specifies CASSLGRPRQRVRNEKLFF.

On this clone: The same CDR3 arises from other DNA sequences in this sample as well. The chain joins TRBV5-1 to TRBJ2-3, with a weak D call TRBD2 (5 bases). V shed 0 bases and J shed 3 bases, with 5 bases lying between them. Germline CDR1 SGHRS, CDR2 YFSETQ. The CDR3 covers 13 residues. The CDR3: CASSLGGTDTQYF. The CDR3 bases are TGCGCCAGCAGCTTGGGAGGGACAGATACGCAGTATTTT.

This clone was detected only once. The J gene is TRBJ1-2, the V gene TRBV2, with 9 bases lining up with TRBD1. Germline V gene data show CDR1 as SNHLY and CDR2 as FYNNEI. V shed 4 bases and J 0 bases; nucleotides not matched to a gene: 3. The CDR3 runs to 15 residues. The chain's CDR3 is CASSGRDRANYGYTF. The CDR3 nucleotides read TGTGCCAGCAGTGGCCGGGACAGGGCTAACTATGGCTACACCTTC.

This chain connects TRBV7-2 to TRBJ2-5; D perhaps matches TRBD1 (5 bases). CDR1 is SGHTA and CDR2 is FQGNSA in the germline V gene. V dropped 7 bases and J dropped 2 bases, with 11 bases sitting between them. CDR3 length: 13 amino acids. The CDR3 loop is CASKRRTQETQYF. Written as DNA, the CDR3 is TGTGCCAGCAAACGACGGACACAAGAGACCCAGTACTTC.

The chain is built from TRBV6-5 and TRBJ1-3, with a tentative D call TRBD1 (6 bases). V was clipped by 8 bases and J by 4 bases, with 15 bases between them. This CDR3 has 14 residues. Germline V lookup: CDR1 MNHEY, CDR2 SVGAGI. The CDR3 DNA reads as TGTGCCAGCTCCAGACAGGAGACAGGAAACACCATATATTTT. Translated, it gives CASSRQETGNTIYF.

This chain links TRBV27 with TRBJ2-2, with 7 bases lining up with TRBD1. The germline V gene encodes CDR1 MNHEY and CDR2 SMNVEV (reference sequence). J was trimmed by 7 bases and V by 5 bases; bases with no gene match: 7. The CDR3 spans 14 residues. CDR3 sequence reads: CASSLIQGYGELFF. The CDR3 bases are TGTGCCAGCAGTCTCATACAGGGGTACGGGGAGCTGTTTTTT.

The chain links TRBV4-1 to TRBJ1-4, with D possibly being TRBD1 (6 bases). Germline V lookup: CDR1 MGHRA, CDR2 YSYEKL. CDR3 length equals 15 residues. The germline V and J ends were trimmed by 0 bases and 8 bases, with 13 bases remaining between them. DNA for the CDR3: TGCGCCAGCAGCCAAGACTCAGGGGTTCTAGAAAAACTGTTTTTT. Protein sequence: CASSQDSGVLEKLFF.

This chain joins TRBV29-1 and TRBJ1-5; unclear D gene. Between the trimmed V and J ends, which lost 7 bases and 4 bases, there was a span of 17 bases. Germline CDR1 and CDR2: SQVTM and ANQGSEA. This CDR3 contains 14 residues. The CDR3 here is CSAGGSGRNQPQHF. In DNA form, the CDR3 reads TGCAGCGCTGGCGGGAGCGGGAGGAATCAGCCCCAGCATTTT.

This clone was recorded a few times. CDR3 region: CASSPGQGMNTEAFF. The CDR3 DNA sequence: TGTGCCAGCTCACCAGGACAGGGGATGAACACTGAAGCTTTCTTT. The J gene is TRBJ1-1, the V gene TRBV18, with TRBD1 matching over 9 bases. This CDR3 spans 15 amino acids. J lost 0 bases, V lost 2 bases, and 1 base had no gene match. Germline lookup yields CDR1 KGHSH and CDR2 LQKENI. The full variable domain, completed using reference TRBV18 and TRBJ1-1, is NAGVMQNPRHLVRRRGQEARLRCSPMKGHSHVYWYRQLPEEGLKFMVYLQKENIIDESGMPKERFSAEFPKEGPSILRIQQVVRGDSAAYFCASSPGQGMNTEAFFGQGTRLTVV.

J is TRBJ1-1 and V is TRBV2; unclear D gene. The germline V gene encodes CDR1 SNHLY and CDR2 FYNNEI. The V and J ends lost 3 bases and 7 bases respectively, with 12 bases between them. This CDR3 comprises 13 residues. Written as DNA, the CDR3 is TGTGCCAGCAGTGATTTGGGAGGATATGAAGCTTTCTTT. It codes for CASSDLGGYEAFF.

This clone was recorded only once. V gene TRBV6-5 combines with J gene TRBJ2-1; no reliable D call. The length of the CDR3 is 13 residues. Trimming took 5 bases from V and 9 from J, leaving 14 bases between them. Per germline, CDR1 MNHEY and CDR2 SVGAGI. The CDR3 DNA reads TGTGCCAGCAGTCCCCCAGGTACCGGTGAGCAGTTCTTC. This translates into CASSPPGTGEQFF.

This clone was observed a single time. V gene TRBV29-1 combines with J gene TRBJ1-4, with D possibly matching TRBD1 (5 bases). The CDR3 covers 12 residues. Germline assignment: CDR1 SQVTM and CDR2 ANQGSEA. V lost 4 bases and J lost 8, with 11 bases in between. CDR3 nucleotide sequence: TGCAGCGTTGGATGGGGCGGAGAAAAACTGTTTTTT. It is translated as CSVGWGGEKLFF.

This clone was detected only once. The chain carries TRBV29-1 and TRBJ1-3; TRBD1 matches at 7 bases. After removal of 6 bases from V and 3 bases from J, the junction contained 17 bases not matched to a gene. Germline V CDR1 and CDR2: SQVTM, ANQGSEA. CDR3 length: 17 residues. As DNA, the CDR3 is TGCAGCGTGGACGGCCGGGGACAGCCCGGGGATGGAAACACCATATATTTT. This encodes CSVDGRGQPGDGNTIYF.

This clone was recorded once. This chain links TRBV4-3 with TRBJ1-2, with D maybe TRBD1 (5 bases). The germline V and J ends were trimmed by 0 bases and 6 bases, with 17 bases remaining between them. The germline CDR1 and CDR2 sequences are LGHNA and YSLEER. This CDR3 region has 16 residues. The DNA of the CDR3 is TGCGCCAGCAGCCAAGAGGCACGGATGGAGGGGAATGGCTACACCTTC. Protein: CASSQEARMEGNGYTF.

V gene TRBV11-2 combines with J gene TRBJ1-1; no reliable D call. This CDR3 spans 13 amino acids. Germline V gives CDR1 SGHAT, CDR2 FQNNGV. The V gene lost 3 bases and the J gene lost 1 base, with 6 bases spanning the gap. Here the CDR3 reads CASSFTENTEAFF. In DNA, the CDR3 is TGTGCCAGCAGCTTTACAGAGAACACTGAAGCTTTCTTT.

The V and J genes are TRBV7-2 and TRBJ1-1; D gene uncertain. Germline assignment: CDR1 SGHTA and CDR2 FQGNSA. The length of the CDR3 is 13 residues. V dropped 5 bases and J dropped 2 bases, with 9 bases sitting between them. This CDR3 is CASSGGPNTEAFF. CDR3 DNA: TGTGCCAGCAGCGGAGGCCCTAACACTGAAGCTTTCTTT.